The source of this T cell receptor beta chain is a study of spatial heterogeneity in lung cancer. General study points: Whereas they appeared in blood less at follow-up, ubiquitous expanded tumor TCRs appeared there more at resection.

Germline CDR1 KGHDR, CDR2 SFDVKD. CDR3 length equals 17 residues. Trimming stripped 4 bases from V and 6 bases from J, with 20 bases between. Time point given: sample taken at primary tumor resection. Unsorted tumor, nontumor lung tissue or cryopreserved PBMC supplied the whole RNA. The donors, around 72 patients with untreated early-stage non-small cell lung cancer, provided the samples. In this sample, this clonotype turned up a few times. Its specificity is unknown. Unique molecular identifiers, one per molecule, were present on every TCR cDNA molecule. TCRdb called the 5' RACE reads again in MiXCR, with one record for every CDR3 protein. The data hold 65,000 to 85,000 distinct CDR3 sequences, with approximately 20% observed a single time.

This receptor was obtained from a male donor with early-stage non-small cell lung cancer. The chain recombines TRBV24-1 with TRBJ2-2; D ambiguous. The sample in question was PBMCs, obtained at surgery. DNA for the CDR3: TGTGCCACCAGTGACCCCGGAGATTCTGGTTGGGCCGGGGAGCTGTTTTTT. It specifies CATSDPGDSGWAGELFF.